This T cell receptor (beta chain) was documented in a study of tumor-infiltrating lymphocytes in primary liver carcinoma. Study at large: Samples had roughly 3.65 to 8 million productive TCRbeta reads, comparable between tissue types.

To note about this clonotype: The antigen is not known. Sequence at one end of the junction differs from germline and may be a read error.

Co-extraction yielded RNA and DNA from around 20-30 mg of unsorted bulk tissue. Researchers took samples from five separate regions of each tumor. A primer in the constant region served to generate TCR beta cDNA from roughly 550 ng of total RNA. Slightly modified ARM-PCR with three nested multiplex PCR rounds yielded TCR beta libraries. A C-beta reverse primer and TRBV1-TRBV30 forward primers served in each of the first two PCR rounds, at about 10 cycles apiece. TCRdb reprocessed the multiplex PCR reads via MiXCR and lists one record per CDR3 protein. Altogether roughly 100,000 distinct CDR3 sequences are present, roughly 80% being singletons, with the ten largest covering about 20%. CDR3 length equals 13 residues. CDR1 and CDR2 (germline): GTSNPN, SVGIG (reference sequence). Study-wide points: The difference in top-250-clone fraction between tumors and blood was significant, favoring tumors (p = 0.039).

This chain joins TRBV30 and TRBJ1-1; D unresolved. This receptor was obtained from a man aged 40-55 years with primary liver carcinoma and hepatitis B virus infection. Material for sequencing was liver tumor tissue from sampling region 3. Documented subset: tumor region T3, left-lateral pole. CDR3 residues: CVWSADRRTEAFF. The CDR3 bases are TGTGTCTGGAGTGCCGATAGGAGGACTGAAGCTTTCTTT.